This passage covers 26 T cell receptor beta chains from one sample sequenced in a study of T cell responses to AZD1222 COVID-19 vaccine. Sequencing used immunoSEQ multiplex PCR; TCRdb keeps in-frame clones, though not all of them. The table includes 180,000 or so clones, more than 70% detected once. The source material was peripheral blood, sampled 28 days after the second AZD1222 dose. The source of these receptors is an adult who received the AZD1222 COVID-19 vaccine.

This clone was detected only once. V and J are TRBV19 and TRBJ2-1; 7 bases match TRBD2. This CDR3 is built from 15 residues. The germline CDR1 and CDR2 sequences are LNHDA and SQIVND (reference sequence). J was trimmed by 2 bases and V by 4 bases; bases with no gene match: 5. CDR3 sequence reads: CASSKAGTTYNEQFF. The CDR3, as DNA: TGTGCCAGTAGTAAAGCGGGAACCACCTACAATGAGCAGTTCTTC.

Only one count was recorded for this clone. This chain joins TRBV6-5 and TRBJ2-7, with 10 bases aligning to TRBD2. V trimming: 4 bases; J trimming: 4 bases; junction bases outside the gene matches: 7. The CDR3 covers 15 residues. Looked up from germline, CDR1 is MNHEY and CDR2 is SVGAGI. The CDR3 here is CASSFQAGGRYEQYF. CDR3 bases: TGTGCCAGCAGTTTCCAAGCGGGAGGGCGGTACGAGCAGTACTTC.

The chain is built from TRBV30 and TRBJ2-1; possibly TRBD2 for D (6 bases). The CDR3 contains 11 residues. CDR1 and CDR2 from the germline V gene are GTSNPN and SVGIG (reference sequence). DNA for the CDR3: TGTTTAGCGGTCTGGGAAATCGTGCAGTTCTTC. Translated: CLAVWEIVQFF.

V gene TRBV7-8 combines with J gene TRBJ2-7; D might be TRBD2 (5 bases). Germline CDR1 reads SGHVS; CDR2 reads FQNEAQ. CDR3 length equals 13 residues. Trimming removed 5 bases from V and 5 bases from J, with 13 bases in between. In DNA, the CDR3 is TGTGCCAGCAGCCTAGGGAGAGGGAACGAGCAGTACTTC. Translation: CASSLGRGNEQYF.

This clone was counted once. V usage is TRBV4-1 and J usage is TRBJ2-7; 8 bases match TRBD2. This CDR3 region has 15 residues. The ends lost 1 base at V and 3 bases at J; junction bases unmatched: 5. The germline gives CDR1 MGHRA, CDR2 YSYEKL. In nucleotides, the CDR3 is TGCGCCAGCAGCCAAGGCCTTAGCGGGGTCTACGAGCAGTACTTC. It codes for CASSQGLSGVYEQYF.

V gene TRBV25-1 combines with J gene TRBJ1-5; D call uncertain. The germline CDR1 and CDR2 sequences are MGHDK and SYGVNS. The V and J ends lost 7 bases and 5 bases respectively, with 12 bases between them. The CDR3 spans 13 residues. CDR3 in amino acids: CASTSLVHQPQHF. CDR3 nucleotide sequence: TGTGCCAGCACTAGTTTAGTCCATCAGCCCCAGCATTTT.

This sequence joins TRBV18 and TRBJ1-1, with 7 nucleotides matching TRBD1. From germline, CDR1 is KGHSH and CDR2 LQKENI. V gave up 6 bases and J gave up 0 bases; unmatched junction bases: 4. The CDR3 loop spans 14 amino acids. DNA for the CDR3: TGTGCCAGCTCCAGGGACAGTCTGAACACTGAAGCTTTCTTT. It is translated as CASSRDSLNTEAFF.

This rearrangement joins TRBV16 to TRBJ1-5, with D tentatively TRBD1 (5 bases). V lost 0 bases, J lost 3 bases, and 18 bases lay in between. The CDR3 has 18 amino acids. In germline, CDR1 is KGHSY, CDR2 FQNENV. CDR3 nucleotide sequence: TGTGCCAGCAGCCAATCTCGGTCGTGGGCAGGGAACAATCAGCCCCAGCATTTT. It yields the protein CASSQSRSWAGNNQPQHF.

This chain links TRBV2 with TRBJ2-2; D gene unclear. This CDR3 spans 12 amino acids. Germline V gene lookup returns CDR1 SNHLY and CDR2 FYNNEI. Trimming took off 3 bases at V and 7 bases at J, with 6 bases between the two ends. CDR3: CASSENYGELFF. The CDR3 region has the DNA TGTGCCAGCAGTGAGAATTACGGGGAGCTGTTTTTT.

This chain links TRBV27 with TRBJ2-7; TRBD2 matches at 9 bases. Per germline, CDR1 MNHEY and CDR2 SMNVEV (reference sequence). The V gene end was trimmed by 2 bases and the J gene end by 5 bases; junction bases not matched to a gene: 7. The CDR3 extends over 15 amino acids. CDR3 region: CASSLDRGRAHEQYF. In DNA form, the CDR3 reads TGTGCCAGCAGTTTAGATCGCGGGAGGGCCCACGAGCAGTACTTC.

The chain carries TRBV27 and TRBJ2-1; 8 positions agree with TRBD2. CDR3 length: 15 amino acids. V was pared by 2 bases and J by 2 bases, with 2 bases of the junction left unmatched. Germline CDR1 is MNHEY and CDR2 is SMNVEV (reference sequence). The CDR3 sequence is CASSLAGGTYNEQFF. DNA of the CDR3: TGTGCCAGCAGTTTAGCGGGGGGAACCTACAATGAGCAGTTCTTC.

Points on this clone: A read error may account for a junction end that differs from germline. The chain couples TRBV12-3 or TRBV12-4 to TRBJ2-7; possibly TRBD2 for D (5 bases). The CDR3 has 12 residues. The CDR3 coding sequence is TGTGCCAGCAGTTTCCGGGATCCTACCGTAAACTTC. This gives the protein CASSFRDPTVNF.

Remarks on this clone: Additional DNA sequences in this sample encode the identical CDR3. The chain is built from TRBV19 and TRBJ1-2; TRBD1 might be the D (5 bases). The CDR3 spans 12 residues. Trimming removed 3 bases at V and 4 bases at J, with 6 bases between. Looked up from germline, CDR1 is LNHDA and CDR2 is SQIVND (reference sequence). CDR3 sequence (DNA): TGTGCCAGTAGTATCGACAGCTATGGCTACACCTTC. Amino acids: CASSIDSYGYTF.

The V call is TRBV18, the J call TRBJ2-5; the D gene is possibly TRBD2 (5 bases). Germline V gene lookup returns CDR1 KGHSH and CDR2 LQKENI. This CDR3 spans 15 amino acids. Trimming left V 2 bases short and J 2 bases short, with 12 bases between. This CDR3 is CASSPYTAAQETQYF. Here the CDR3 DNA reads TGTGCCAGCTCACCATACACAGCGGCGCAAGAGACCCAGTACTTC.

CDR3 region: CASSNPPREEQYF. The DNA of the CDR3 is TGTGCCAGCAGCAACCCCCCGCGGGAAGAGCAGTACTTC. The rearrangement joins TRBV6-2 or TRBV6-3 to TRBJ2-7; tentative D call: TRBD2 (6 bases). Germline-derived CDR1 and CDR2 are MNHEY and SVGEGT. The CDR3 covers 13 residues. Trimming pared 6 bases from V and 7 bases from J, leaving 16 bases between.

This clone was seen a single time. V and J are TRBV10-3 and TRBJ2-1, with a possible D match to TRBD1 (6 bases). V gave up 9 bases and J gave up 0 bases, with 12 bases separating them. There are 14 residues in the CDR3. Germline V gene lookup returns CDR1 ENHRY and CDR2 SYGVKD. CDR3 sequence reads: CAIQGQSSYNEQFF. The CDR3 nucleotides read TGTGCCATTCAGGGGCAGAGCTCCTACAATGAGCAGTTCTTC.

Of note for this clone: The junction departs from germline at one end; a sequencing error may be responsible. The rearrangement joins TRBV20-1 to TRBJ1-6, with D unclear. This CDR3 has 11 amino acids. CDR1 DFQATT and CDR2 SNEGSKA come from the germline V gene (reference sequence). CDR3 sequence reads: CSAPAPGEILF. DNA of the CDR3: TGCAGTGCACCGGCCCCTGGGGAGATTCTCTTT.

The chain employs TRBV6-1 and TRBJ2-2; TRBD1 is a possible D gene (5 bases). V was trimmed by 3 bases and J by 4 bases, leaving 18 bases between them. The CDR3 contains 17 residues. CDR1 and CDR2 from the germline V gene are MNHNS and SASEGT. CDR3 in amino acids: CASSEGYSGQGTGELFF. The CDR3 nucleotides read TGTGCCAGCAGTGAGGGGTATTCAGGGCAGGGCACCGGGGAGCTGTTTTTT.

This clone appeared a single time. The chain uses TRBV11-1 and TRBJ2-7; 9 bases match TRBD1. With V trimmed by 3 bases and J by 2 bases, 2 bases remained unmatched. CDR1 is SGHAT and CDR2 is FQDESV in the germline V gene (reference sequence). This CDR3 has 14 residues. This CDR3 is CASSLGQGTYEQYF. DNA of the CDR3: TGTGCCAGCAGCTTGGGACAGGGTACCTACGAGCAGTACTTC. The variable domain in full, with the rest retrieved from reference TRBV11-1 and TRBJ2-7, is EAEVAQSPRYKITEKSQAVAFWCDPISGHATLYWYRQILGQGPELLVQFQDESVVDDSQLPKDRFSAERLKGVDSTLKIQPAELGDSAMYLCASSLGQGTYEQYFGPGTRLTVT.

The chain carries TRBV5-4 and TRBJ1-4; perhaps TRBD1 as D (5 bases). The CDR3 covers 13 residues. From germline, CDR1 is SGHNT and CDR2 YYREEE (reference sequence). Trimming pared 1 base from V and 5 bases from J, leaving 6 bases between. The CDR3 DNA sequence: TGTGCCAGCAGCTTGCAGGGCAATGAAAAACTGTTTTTT. Amino acids: CASSLQGNEKLFF.

The CDR3 sequence is CASSKTSDTEAFF. DNA for the CDR3: TGTGCCAGCAGCAAAACGAGCGACACTGAAGCTTTCTTT. V gene TRBV21-1 combines with J gene TRBJ1-1. TRBV21-1 is a pseudogene locus. The CDR3 runs 13 residues.

Remarks on this clone: One junction end does not reproduce the germline sequence, and a read error may be involved. The genes are TRBV7-7 and TRBJ2-5, with D possibly matching TRBD2 (6 bases). The germline V gene has CDR1 SSHAT and CDR2 FNYEAQ (reference sequence). The CDR3 is 15 residues long. The CDR3 reads CASSLAPTRGETQYF. The CDR3 coding sequence is TGTGCTAGCAGCTTAGCGCCCACGCGGGGAGAGACCCAGTACTTC.

CDR3 sequence: CASSVVWGTGELFF. The CDR3 bases are TGTGCCAGCAGCGTAGTTTGGGGCACCGGGGAGCTGTTTTTT. The chain recombines TRBV9 with TRBJ2-2; D is undetermined. Germline-derived CDR1 and CDR2 are SGDLS and YYNGEE. The CDR3 is made up of 14 amino acids. V lost 0 bases to trimming and J lost 4 bases, with 7 bases between them.

The chain employs TRBV27 and TRBJ2-2, with TRBD2 matching 7 bases. The CDR3 sequence is 15 residues long. V lost 0 bases and J lost 3; bases outside the gene matches: 1. In germline, CDR1 is MNHEY, CDR2 SMNVEV (reference sequence). CDR3 protein: CASSLSGRDTGELFF. CDR3 nucleotides: TGTGCCAGCAGTTTATCGGGGAGGGACACCGGGGAGCTGTTTTTT.

This sequence joins TRBV28 and TRBJ1-5, with 7 bases lining up with TRBD1. Germline CDR1 MDHEN, CDR2 SYDVKM. The V gene end was trimmed by 5 bases and the J gene end by 5 bases; junction bases not matched to a gene: 9. The CDR3 length is 15 residues. The CDR3 nucleotides read TGTGCCAGCAGTCTCACAGGGGCGTCGGATCAGCCCCAGCATTTT. Translation: CASSLTGASDQPQHF.

The gene calls are TRBV5-4 and TRBJ2-7, with 13 bases matching TRBD2. Trimming cost V 4 bases and J 0 bases; bases outside gene matches: 7. Germline V gives CDR1 SGHNT, CDR2 YYREEE (reference sequence). This CDR3 is built from 17 residues. The CDR3 coding sequence is TGTGCCAGCAGCGGATCCGGGACTAGCGGGATCTCCTACGAGCAGTACTTC. Protein product: CASSGSGTSGISYEQYF.